The 14 T cell receptor beta chains below were found in one sample sequenced in a study of cytomegalovirus exposure and HLA in healthy donors. Primers included in the PCR were 60 Vbeta and 13 Jbeta primers. Sequencing used immunoSEQ multiplex PCR; TCRdb keeps in-frame clones, though not all of them. The data show about 160,000 clones, 80% to 90% seen once. The sample was PBMCs. These receptors were taken from a woman aged 45-59 years in good health and CMV-seronegative.

The chain has TRBV19 and TRBJ1-1; D gene ambiguous. The length of the CDR3 is 13 residues. V lost 5 bases to trimming and J lost 7 bases, with 14 bases between them. Germline CDR1 LNHDA, CDR2 SQIVND (reference sequence). The CDR3 sequence is CASSLRRGGEAFF. CDR3 sequence (DNA): TGTGCCAGTAGTCTTCGCCGGGGAGGTGAAGCTTTCTTT.

The chain recombines TRBV9 with TRBJ1-6; no firm D call. Germline V CDR1 and CDR2: SGDLS, YYNGEE. This CDR3 comprises 15 residues. Trimming pared 0 bases from V and 6 bases from J, leaving 10 bases between. Here the CDR3 reads CASSVADTGNSPLHF. The DNA of the CDR3 is TGTGCCAGCAGCGTAGCAGACACCGGTAATTCACCCCTCCACTTT. The full variable domain, rest sourced from reference TRBV9 and TRBJ1-6, is DSGVTQTPKHLITATGQRVTLRCSPRSGDLSVYWYQQSLDQGLQFLIQYYNGEERAKGNILERFSAQQFPDLHSELNLSSLELGDSALYFCASSVADTGNSPLHFGNGTRLTVT.

V usage is TRBV5-5 and J usage is TRBJ2-7; 11 bases fit TRBD2. Germline CDR1 reads SGHKS; CDR2 reads YYEKEE (reference sequence). This CDR3 is built from 15 residues. The V segment lost 4 bases and the J segment 3 bases; nucleotides outside the gene matches: 6. CDR3 loop: CASSLRLAGLYEQYF. In DNA, the CDR3 is TGTGCCAGCAGCCTCAGACTAGCGGGGCTCTACGAGCAGTACTTC.

The chain carries TRBV2 and TRBJ1-1; TRBD1 might be the D (5 bases). V lost 5 bases to trimming and J lost 1 base, with 8 bases between them. Germline V gene data show CDR1 as SNHLY and CDR2 as FYNNEI. There are 13 residues in the CDR3. This CDR3 is CASSLDKNTEAFF. DNA of the CDR3: TGTGCCAGCAGTTTGGACAAGAACACTGAAGCTTTCTTT.

This clone was detected a few times. The V call is TRBV4-3, the J call TRBJ2-5; D might be TRBD1 (6 bases). The DNA end favors TRBJ2-7, so the J call may be wrong. The germline CDR1 and CDR2 sequences are LGHNA and YSLEER. The CDR3 runs to 13 residues. The CDR3 spells CASSPADSVEQYF. Written as DNA, the CDR3 is TGCGCCAGCAGCCCGGCGGACAGCGTCGAGCAGTACTTC.

The genes are TRBV19 and TRBJ2-2; 10 bases fit TRBD1. J was trimmed by 5 bases and V by 9 bases; bases with no gene match: 9. The CDR3 length is 15 residues. Germline V gene sequence: CDR1 LNHDA, CDR2 SQIVND (reference sequence). The CDR3 DNA sequence: TGTGCCAGCGTCCATTGGACAGGGGGTACCGGGGAGCTGTTTTTT. Translation gives CASVHWTGGTGELFF.

In its sample, this clone was seen a few times. This chain links TRBV4-3 with TRBJ2-7; 7 bases are shared with TRBD1. The CDR3 extends over 16 amino acids. Germline CDR1 LGHNA, CDR2 YSLEER. V gave up 4 bases and J gave up 4 bases; unmatched junction bases: 13. CDR3 bases: TGCGCCAGCAGCCGAGCCCTGACAGGGCTCCCGTACGAGCAGTACTTC. This gives the protein CASSRALTGLPYEQYF.

The chain recombines TRBV4-2 with TRBJ2-7; possible D gene TRBD2, 5 bases. The V gene lost 3 bases and the J gene lost 3 bases, with 9 bases spanning the gap. Germline V CDR1 and CDR2: LGHNA, YNFKEQ. This CDR3 is 13 amino acids long. The CDR3 region is CASSQGGYYEQYF. CDR3 bases: TGTGCCAGCAGCCAGGGCGGGTACTACGAGCAGTACTTC.

The chain employs TRBV4-2 and TRBJ2-5; the match to TRBD1 covers 7 bases. This CDR3 is built from 12 residues. With 3 bases clipped from V and 5 bases from J, the junction kept 0 bases outside the gene matches. Germline V CDR1 and CDR2: LGHNA, YNFKEQ. CDR3 DNA sequence: TGTGCCAGCAGCCACAGGGGGGAGACCCAGTACTTC. Translated, it gives CASSHRGETQYF.

The rearrangement uses TRBV7-9 and TRBJ2-7; the D gene is possibly TRBD2 (5 bases). The V and J ends lost 2 bases and 3 bases respectively, with 11 bases between them. The CDR3 extends over 14 amino acids. Per the germline V gene, CDR1 is SEHNR and CDR2 is FQNEAQ (reference sequence). CDR3 amino acids: CASSLIRGNYEQYF. CDR3 nucleotides: TGTGCCAGCAGCTTAATCCGGGGAAACTACGAGCAGTACTTC. The full variable domain, with the rest looked up from reference TRBV7-9 and TRBJ2-7, is DTGVSQNPRHKITKRGQNVTFRCDPISEHNRLYWYRQTLGQGPEFLTYFQNEAQLEKSRLLSDRFSAERPKGSFSTLEIQRTEQGDSAMYLCASSLIRGNYEQYFGPGTRLTVT.

The V and J genes are TRBV4-3 and TRBJ1-2; 11 nucleotides line up with TRBD1. There are 16 residues in the CDR3. Germline V gene lookup returns CDR1 LGHNA and CDR2 YSLEER. V shed 0 bases and J 4 bases; nucleotides not matched to a gene: 4. CDR3 protein: CASSQDRDRGAYGYTF. CDR3 DNA sequence: TGCGCCAGCAGCCAAGATAGGGACAGGGGGGCCTATGGCTACACCTTC.

V gene TRBV5-4 combines with J gene TRBJ2-1; 7 bases fit TRBD2. The CDR3 has 16 residues. The ends lost 5 bases at V and 9 bases at J; junction bases unmatched: 17. Looked up from germline, CDR1 is SGHNT and CDR2 is YYREEE (reference sequence). The CDR3 DNA sequence: TGTGCCAGCAGTTACGCTAGCGGTCGATCCGGGGGTGAGCAGTTCTTC. It encodes CASSYASGRSGGEQFF.

The chain recombines TRBV19 with TRBJ1-1; TRBD1 matches 7 bases. CDR3 length: 13 residues. Germline lookup yields CDR1 LNHDA and CDR2 SQIVND (reference sequence). Trimming at V came to 4 bases and at J to 4 bases, leaving 3 bases not matched to a gene. The CDR3 sequence is CASSNAGGTEAFF. CDR3 DNA: TGTGCCAGTAGTAACGCAGGGGGCACTGAAGCTTTCTTT.

V and J are TRBV21-1 and TRBJ2-7; TRBD1 is taken as the D call from the table, unchecked against the DNA. TRBV21-1 is described as a pseudogene. This CDR3 is 17 amino acids long. The DNA for the CDR3 is TGTGCCAGCAGCTCTCGGACAGGGGAAATCTCGGGCTACGAGCAGTACTTC. Residues: CASSSRTGEISGYEQYF.